This TCR beta chain was observed in a study of post-analysis software for immune sequencing data. Libraries were made from TCR beta cDNA, and they carried unique molecular identifiers. One entry per CDR3 protein results from TCRdb running MiXCR on the PCR reads. This table holds about 820,000 distinct CDR3 sequences, roughly 50% found once. This clonotype was detected only once. Its specificity is unknown. The CDR3 is made up of 15 amino acids. Trimming took 7 bases from V and 8 from J, leaving 21 bases between them. Study observations and caveats: Multiple sclerosis patients showed significantly lower normalized Chao1 diversity than controls did. About five TRBV segments, including TRBV5-6, TRBV5-1 and TRBV20-1, were more frequent in patients than controls. The F measure placed samples prepared in the same batch into strongly shared clusters.

Sample: blood. The rearrangement uses TRBV12-3 or TRBV12-4 and TRBJ2-1; D may be TRBD1 (6 bases). The receptor's source is a girl aged 10-17 years with multiple sclerosis. The CDR3 reads CASTDDRFPGHEQFF. The CDR3, as DNA: TGTGCCAGCACCGATGACAGGTTCCCGGGCCATGAGCAGTTCTTC.